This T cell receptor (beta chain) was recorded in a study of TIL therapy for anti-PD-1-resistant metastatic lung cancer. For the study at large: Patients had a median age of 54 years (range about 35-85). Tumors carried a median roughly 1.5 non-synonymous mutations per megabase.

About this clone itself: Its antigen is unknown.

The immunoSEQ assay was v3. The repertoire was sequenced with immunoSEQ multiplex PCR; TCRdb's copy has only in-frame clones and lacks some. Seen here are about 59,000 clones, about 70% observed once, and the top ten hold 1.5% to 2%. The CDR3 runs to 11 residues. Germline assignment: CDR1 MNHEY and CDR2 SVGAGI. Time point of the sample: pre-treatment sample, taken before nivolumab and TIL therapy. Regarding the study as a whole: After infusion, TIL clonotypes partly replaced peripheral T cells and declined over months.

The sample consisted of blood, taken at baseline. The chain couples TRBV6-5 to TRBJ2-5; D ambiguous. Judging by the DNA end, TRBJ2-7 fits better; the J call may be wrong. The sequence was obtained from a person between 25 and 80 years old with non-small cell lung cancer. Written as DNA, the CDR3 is TGTGCCAGCAGTTCTACTGACGAGCAGTACTTC. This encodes CASSSTDEQYF.